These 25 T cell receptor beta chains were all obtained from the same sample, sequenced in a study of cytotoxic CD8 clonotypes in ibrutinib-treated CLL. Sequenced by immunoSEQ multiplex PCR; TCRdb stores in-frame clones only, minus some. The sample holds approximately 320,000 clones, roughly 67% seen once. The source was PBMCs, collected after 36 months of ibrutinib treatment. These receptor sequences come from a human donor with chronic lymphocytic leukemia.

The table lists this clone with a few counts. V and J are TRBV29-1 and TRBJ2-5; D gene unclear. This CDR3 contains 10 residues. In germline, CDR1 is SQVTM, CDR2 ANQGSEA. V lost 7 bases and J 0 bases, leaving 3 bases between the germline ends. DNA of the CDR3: TGCAGCGGGTACCAAGAGACCCAGTACTTC. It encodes CSGYQETQYF.

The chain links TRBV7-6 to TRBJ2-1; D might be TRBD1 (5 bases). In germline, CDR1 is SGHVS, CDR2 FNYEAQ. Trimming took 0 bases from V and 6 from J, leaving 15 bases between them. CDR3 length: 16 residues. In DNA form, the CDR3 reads TGTGCCAGCAGCTTAGCGCGGTGGCAGGGCCCCAATGAGCAGTTCTTC. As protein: CASSLARWQGPNEQFF.

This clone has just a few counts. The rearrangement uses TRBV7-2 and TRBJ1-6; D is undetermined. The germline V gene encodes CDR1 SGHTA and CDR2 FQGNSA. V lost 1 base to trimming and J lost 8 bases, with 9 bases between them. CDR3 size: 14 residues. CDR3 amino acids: CASSLEVTDSPLHF. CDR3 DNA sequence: TGTGCCAGCAGCTTAGAGGTAACAGATTCACCCCTCCACTTT.

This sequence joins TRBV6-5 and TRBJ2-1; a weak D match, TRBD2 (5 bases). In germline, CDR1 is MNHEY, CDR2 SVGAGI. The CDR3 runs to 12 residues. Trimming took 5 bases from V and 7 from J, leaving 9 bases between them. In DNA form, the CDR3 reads TGTGCCAGCAGTAATCCGGGGAATGAGCAGTTCTTC. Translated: CASSNPGNEQFF.

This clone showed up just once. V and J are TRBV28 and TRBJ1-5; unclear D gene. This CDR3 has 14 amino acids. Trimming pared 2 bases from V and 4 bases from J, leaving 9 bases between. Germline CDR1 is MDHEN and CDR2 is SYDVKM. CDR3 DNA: TGTGCCAGCAGTTTACGCGGGCTAAATCAGCCCCAGCATTTT. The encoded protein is CASSLRGLNQPQHF.

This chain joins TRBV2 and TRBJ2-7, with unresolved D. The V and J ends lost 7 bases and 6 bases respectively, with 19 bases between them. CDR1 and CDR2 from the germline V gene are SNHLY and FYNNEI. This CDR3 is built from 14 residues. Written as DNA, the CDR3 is TGTGCCAGCAAGGTGACTTTCCTTTCTCTCGAGCAGTACTTC. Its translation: CASKVTFLSLEQYF.

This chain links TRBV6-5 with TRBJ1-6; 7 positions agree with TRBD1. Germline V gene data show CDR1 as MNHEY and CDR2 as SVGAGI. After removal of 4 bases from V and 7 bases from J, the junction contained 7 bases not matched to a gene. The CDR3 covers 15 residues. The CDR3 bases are TGTGCCAGCAGTTGGACCGGGACAGTGAATTCACCCCTCCACTTT. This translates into CASSWTGTVNSPLHF.

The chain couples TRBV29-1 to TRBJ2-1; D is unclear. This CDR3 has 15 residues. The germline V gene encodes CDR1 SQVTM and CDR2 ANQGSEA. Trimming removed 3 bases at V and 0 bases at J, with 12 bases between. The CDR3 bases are TGCAGCGTTGATTTGGCGGAGAGCTCCTACAATGAGCAGTTCTTC. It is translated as CSVDLAESSYNEQFF.

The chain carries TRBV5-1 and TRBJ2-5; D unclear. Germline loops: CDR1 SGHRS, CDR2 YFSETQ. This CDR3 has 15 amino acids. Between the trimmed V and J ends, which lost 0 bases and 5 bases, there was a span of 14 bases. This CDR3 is CASSLAVGPAETQYF. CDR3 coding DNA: TGCGCCAGCAGCTTGGCCGTAGGACCGGCGGAGACCCAGTACTTC. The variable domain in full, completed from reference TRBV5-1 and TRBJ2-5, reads KAGVTQTPRYLIKTRGQQVTLSCSPISGHRSVSWYQQTPGQGLQFLFEYFSETQRNKGNFPGRFSGRQFSNSRSEMNVSTLELGDSALYLCASSLAVGPAETQYFGPGTRLLVL.

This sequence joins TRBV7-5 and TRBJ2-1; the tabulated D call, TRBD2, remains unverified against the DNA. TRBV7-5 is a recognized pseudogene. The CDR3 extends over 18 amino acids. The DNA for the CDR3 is TGTGTCAGAAGCACAGCCCTACTAGCGCGGGAGGGTTACAATGAGCAGTTCTTC. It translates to CVRSTALLAREGYNEQFF.

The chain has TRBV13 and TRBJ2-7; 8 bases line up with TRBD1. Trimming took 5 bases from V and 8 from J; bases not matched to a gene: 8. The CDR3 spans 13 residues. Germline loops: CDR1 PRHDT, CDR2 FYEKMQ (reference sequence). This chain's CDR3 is CASSQWDRRKQYF. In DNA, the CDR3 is TGTGCCAGCAGCCAATGGGACAGGAGAAAGCAGTACTTC.

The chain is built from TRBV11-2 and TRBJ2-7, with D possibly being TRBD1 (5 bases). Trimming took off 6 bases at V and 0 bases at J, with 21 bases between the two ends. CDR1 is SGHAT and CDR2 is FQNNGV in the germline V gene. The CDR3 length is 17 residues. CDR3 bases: TGTGCCAGCAGTCCCGACCGGTTCTGGGGCAGCTCCTACGAGCAGTACTTC. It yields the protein CASSPDRFWGSSYEQYF.

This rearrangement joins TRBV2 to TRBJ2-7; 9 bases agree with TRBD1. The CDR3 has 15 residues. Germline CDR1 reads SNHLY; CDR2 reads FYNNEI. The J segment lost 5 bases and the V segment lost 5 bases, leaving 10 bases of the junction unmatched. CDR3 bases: TGTGCCAGCAGTATCACAGGGGGCGCAACCCACGAGCAGTACTTC. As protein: CASSITGGATHEQYF.

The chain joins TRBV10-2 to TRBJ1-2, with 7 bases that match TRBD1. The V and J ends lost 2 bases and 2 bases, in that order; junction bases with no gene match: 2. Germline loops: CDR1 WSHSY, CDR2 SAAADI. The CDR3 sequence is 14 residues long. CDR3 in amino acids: CASSEAGGNYGYTF. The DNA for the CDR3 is TGCGCCAGCAGTGAGGCAGGGGGAAACTATGGCTACACCTTC.

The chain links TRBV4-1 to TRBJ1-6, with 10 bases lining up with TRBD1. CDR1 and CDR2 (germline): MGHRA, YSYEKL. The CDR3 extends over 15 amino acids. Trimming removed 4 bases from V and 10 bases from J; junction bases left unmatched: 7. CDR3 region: CASSRAGQGNSPLHF. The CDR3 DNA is TGCGCCAGCAGCCGTGCGGGACAGGGGAACTCACCCCTCCACTTT.

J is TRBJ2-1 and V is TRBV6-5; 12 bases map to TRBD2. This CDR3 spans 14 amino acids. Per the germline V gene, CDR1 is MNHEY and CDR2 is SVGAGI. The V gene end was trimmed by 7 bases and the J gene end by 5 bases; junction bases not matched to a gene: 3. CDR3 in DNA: TGTGCCAGCACTAGCGGGGGGGCCCACAATGAGCAGTTCTTC. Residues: CASTSGGAHNEQFF.

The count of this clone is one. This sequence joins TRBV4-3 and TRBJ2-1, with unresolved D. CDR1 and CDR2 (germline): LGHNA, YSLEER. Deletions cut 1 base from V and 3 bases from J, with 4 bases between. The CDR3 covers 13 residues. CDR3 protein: CASSQAVYNEQFF. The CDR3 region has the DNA TGCGCCAGCAGCCAAGCTGTCTACAATGAGCAGTTCTTC.

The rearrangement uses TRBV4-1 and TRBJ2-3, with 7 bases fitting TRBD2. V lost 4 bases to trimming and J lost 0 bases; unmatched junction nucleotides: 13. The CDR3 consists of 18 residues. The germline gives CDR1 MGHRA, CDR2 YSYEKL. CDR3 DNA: TGCGCCAGCAGCCGCCAACCCGGACTAGTACCTAGCACAGATACGCAGTATTTT. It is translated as CASSRQPGLVPSTDTQYF.

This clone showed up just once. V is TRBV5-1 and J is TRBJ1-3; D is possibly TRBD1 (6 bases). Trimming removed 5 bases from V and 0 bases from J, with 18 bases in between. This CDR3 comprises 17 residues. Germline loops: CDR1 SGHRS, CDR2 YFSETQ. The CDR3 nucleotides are TGCGCCAGCAGACCCCCCGGGGGCCCTTACTCTGGAAACACCATATATTTT. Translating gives CASRPPGGPYSGNTIYF. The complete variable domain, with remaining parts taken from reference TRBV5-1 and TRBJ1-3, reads KAGVTQTPRYLIKTRGQQVTLSCSPISGHRSVSWYQQTPGQGLQFLFEYFSETQRNKGNFPGRFSGRQFSNSRSEMNVSTLELGDSALYLCASRPPGGPYSGNTIYFGEGSWLTVV.

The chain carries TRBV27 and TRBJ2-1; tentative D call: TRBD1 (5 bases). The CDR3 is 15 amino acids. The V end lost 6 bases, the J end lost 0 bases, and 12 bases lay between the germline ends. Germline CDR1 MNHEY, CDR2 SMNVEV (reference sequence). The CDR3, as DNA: TGTGCCAGCAGGCAGGGCCACCTCTCCTACAATGAGCAGTTCTTC. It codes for CASRQGHLSYNEQFF.

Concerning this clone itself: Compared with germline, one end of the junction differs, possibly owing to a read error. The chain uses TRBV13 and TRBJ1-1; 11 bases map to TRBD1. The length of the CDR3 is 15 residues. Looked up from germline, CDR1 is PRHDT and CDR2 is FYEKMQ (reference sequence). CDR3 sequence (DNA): TGTGCCAGCAGCCTAGGACAGGGGGCCGGCACTGAAGCTTTCTTT. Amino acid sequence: CASSLGQGAGTEAFF.

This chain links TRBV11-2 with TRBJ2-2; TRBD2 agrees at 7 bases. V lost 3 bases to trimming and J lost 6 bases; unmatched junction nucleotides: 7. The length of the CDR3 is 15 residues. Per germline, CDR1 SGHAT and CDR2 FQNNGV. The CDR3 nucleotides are TGTGCCAGCAGCTTCGCGGGAGTGAGCCCCGGGGAGCTGTTTTTT. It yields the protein CASSFAGVSPGELFF.

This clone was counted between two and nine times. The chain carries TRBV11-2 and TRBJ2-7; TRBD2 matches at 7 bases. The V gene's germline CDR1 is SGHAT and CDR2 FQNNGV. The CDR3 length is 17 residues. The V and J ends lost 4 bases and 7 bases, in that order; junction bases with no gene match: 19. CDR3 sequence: CASSSAPASGPFWEQYF. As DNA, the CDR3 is TGTGCCAGCAGCTCCGCCCCCGCTAGCGGACCCTTCTGGGAGCAGTACTTC.

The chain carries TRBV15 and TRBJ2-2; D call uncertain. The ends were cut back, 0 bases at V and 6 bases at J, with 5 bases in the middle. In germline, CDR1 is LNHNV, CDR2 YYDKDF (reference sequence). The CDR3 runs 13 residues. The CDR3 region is CATSRDVSGELFF. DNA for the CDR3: TGTGCCACCAGCAGAGACGTGTCCGGGGAGCTGTTTTTT.

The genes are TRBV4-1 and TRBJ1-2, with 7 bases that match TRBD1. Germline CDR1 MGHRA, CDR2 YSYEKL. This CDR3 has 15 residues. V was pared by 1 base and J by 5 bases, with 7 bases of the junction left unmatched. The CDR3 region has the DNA TGCGCCAGCAGCCAAGTCGGGACAGCGGCATATGGCTACACCTTC. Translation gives CASSQVGTAAYGYTF.